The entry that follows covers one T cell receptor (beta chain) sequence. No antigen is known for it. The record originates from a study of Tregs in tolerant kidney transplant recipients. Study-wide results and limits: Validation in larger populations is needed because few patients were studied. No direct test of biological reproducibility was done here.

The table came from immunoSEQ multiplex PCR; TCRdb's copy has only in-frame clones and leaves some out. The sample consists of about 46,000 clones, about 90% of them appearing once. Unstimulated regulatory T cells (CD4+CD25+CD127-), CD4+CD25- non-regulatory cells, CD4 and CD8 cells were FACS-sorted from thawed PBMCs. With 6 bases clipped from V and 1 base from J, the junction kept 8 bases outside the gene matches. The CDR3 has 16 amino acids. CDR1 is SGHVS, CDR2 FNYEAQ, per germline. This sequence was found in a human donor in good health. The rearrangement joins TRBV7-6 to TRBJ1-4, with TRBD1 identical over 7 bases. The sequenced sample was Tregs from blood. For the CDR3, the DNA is TGTGCCAGCAGACGACAGGGAGGAGGAACTAATGAAAAACTGTTTTTT. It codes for CASRRQGGGTNEKLFF.